A single sample is the source of the 30 T cell receptor beta chains below, sequenced in a study of blood T cell repertoires in COVID-19. Generated by immunoSEQ multiplex PCR, the TCRdb table keeps only in-frame clones and is missing some. The profile shows about 110,000 clones, about 79% of them singletons. The sequencing input was peripheral blood. The receptors derive from a man older than 75 with COVID-19, enrolled during active disease.

The J gene is TRBJ1-6, the V gene TRBV19, with D unresolved. V lost 7 bases and J 7 bases, leaving 14 bases between the germline ends. The CDR3 sequence is 14 residues long. Germline CDR1 LNHDA, CDR2 SQIVND (reference sequence). The CDR3 nucleotides are TGTGCCAGTACCGGGTCGGGAAGGAATTCACCCCTCCACTTT. Protein sequence: CASTGSGRNSPLHF.

The chain links TRBV7-2 to TRBJ1-5; D remains unclear. In germline, CDR1 is SGHTA, CDR2 FQGNSA. Trimming stripped 1 base from V and 9 bases from J, with 16 bases between. The CDR3 totals 15 residues. The CDR3 region has the DNA TGTGCCAGCAGCTTAGTCAGCGGGGTAACTCTGCCCCAGCATTTT. Protein product: CASSLVSGVTLPQHF.

The sample holds a few counts of this clone. The chain carries TRBV5-1 and TRBJ2-2, with TRBD2 matching 10 bases. The length of the CDR3 is 19 residues. Germline loops: CDR1 SGHRS, CDR2 YFSETQ. V trimming: 2 bases; J trimming: 3 bases; junction bases outside the gene matches: 13. CDR3 loop: CASSLDSSGRNLYTGELFF. For the CDR3, the DNA is TGCGCCAGCAGCTTAGATTCTAGCGGGAGAAACTTGTACACCGGGGAGCTGTTTTTT.

The V call is TRBV2, the J call TRBJ1-5, with D uncertain. This CDR3 is built from 13 residues. In germline, CDR1 is SNHLY, CDR2 FYNNEI. The V end was cut by 4 bases, the J end by 7 bases, with 11 bases between. The CDR3 is CASSGGDLQPQHF. The CDR3, as DNA: TGTGCCAGCAGTGGCGGGGATCTGCAGCCCCAGCATTTT.

The chain is built from TRBV5-6 and TRBJ2-7; 9 nucleotides line up with TRBD1. CDR1 is SGHDT, CDR2 YYEEEE, per germline. The length of the CDR3 is 17 residues. V was pared by 5 bases and J by 4 bases, with 16 bases of the junction left unmatched. The DNA of the CDR3 is TGTGCCAGCAGTACCGGGACAGGGACCCTCCGTGTTTACGAGCAGTACTTC. The encoded protein is CASSTGTGTLRVYEQYF.

CDR3 in amino acids: CASRGPSSYNEQFF. The CDR3 nucleotides read TGTGCCAGTCGCGGGCCGAGCTCCTACAATGAGCAGTTCTTC. V is TRBV19 and J is TRBJ2-1; maybe TRBD2 (5 bases). Per the germline V gene, CDR1 is LNHDA and CDR2 is SQIVND (reference sequence). This CDR3 has 14 amino acids. Deletions cut 8 bases from V and 0 bases from J, with 11 bases between. The entire variable domain, with the rest obtained from reference TRBV19 and TRBJ2-1, is as follows: DGGITQSPKYLFRKEGQNVTLSCEQNLNHDAMYWYRQDPGQGLRLIYYSQIVNDFQKGDIAEGYSVSREKKESFPLTVTSAQKNPTAFYLCASRGPSSYNEQFFGPGTRLTVL.

This rearrangement joins TRBV7-3 to TRBJ1-1; D gene ambiguous. V dropped 2 bases and J dropped 4 bases, with 11 bases sitting between them. CDR1 and CDR2 from the germline V gene are SGHTA and FQGTGA. The CDR3 sequence is 14 residues long. This chain's CDR3 is CASSLLASGTEAFF. For the CDR3, the DNA is TGTGCCAGCAGCTTATTAGCGTCTGGCACTGAAGCTTTCTTT.

The rearrangement links TRBV9 to TRBJ2-5; 14 bases line up with TRBD2. The CDR3 is made up of 18 amino acids. Germline V gene lookup returns CDR1 SGDLS and CDR2 YYNGEE. J gave up 4 bases and V 3 bases, and 11 bases lay outside the gene matches. CDR3: CASSAAGTSGRVGETQYF. CDR3 nucleotides: TGTGCCAGCAGCGCAGCTGGGACTAGCGGGAGAGTGGGAGAGACCCAGTACTTC.

J is TRBJ2-2 and V is TRBV27; D may be TRBD1 (6 bases). The germline V gene encodes CDR1 MNHEY and CDR2 SMNVEV (reference sequence). With 5 bases removed from V and 1 base from J, the gap between germline ends came to 11 bases. This CDR3 contains 15 residues. This chain's CDR3 is CASSRQVGNTGELFF. CDR3 coding DNA: TGTGCCAGCAGTCGACAGGTCGGGAACACCGGGGAGCTGTTTTTT.

V is TRBV9 and J is TRBJ1-4; no reliable D call. Germline V gives CDR1 SGDLS, CDR2 YYNGEE. The CDR3 has 15 residues. V lost 1 base and J 0 bases, leaving 7 bases between the germline ends. Written as DNA, the CDR3 is TGTGCCAGCAGCGTATCCCCTGCAACTAATGAAAAACTGTTTTTT. It specifies CASSVSPATNEKLFF.

This chain connects TRBV5-1 to TRBJ1-2; 8 nucleotides line up with TRBD1. CDR1 and CDR2 (germline): SGHRS, YFSETQ. Losses at the gene ends were 2 bases for V and 8 bases for J; bases not matched to a gene: 5. CDR3 length: 13 amino acids. The CDR3 coding sequence is TGCGCCAGCAGCTTCGGGACAGGAGGCGGCTACACCTTC. Protein: CASSFGTGGGYTF.

The rearrangement links TRBV4-3 to TRBJ2-2, with 8 bases aligning to TRBD1. The germline V gene has CDR1 LGHNA and CDR2 YSLEER. This CDR3 is 16 amino acids long. The V segment lost 4 bases and the J segment 1 base; nucleotides outside the gene matches: 5. CDR3 protein: CASSLQGTGNTGELFF. The CDR3 DNA sequence: TGCGCCAGCAGCCTCCAGGGGACAGGGAACACCGGGGAGCTGTTTTTT.

The V call is TRBV7-6, the J call TRBJ2-1; the D gene is possibly TRBD1 (5 bases). This CDR3 is 17 amino acids long. Germline V CDR1 and CDR2: SGHVS, FNYEAQ. Trimming took 3 bases from V and 5 from J, leaving 20 bases between them. CDR3 loop: CASSFTKVTVEDNEQFF. The CDR3 DNA reads TGTGCCAGCAGCTTTACAAAGGTGACAGTCGAAGACAATGAGCAGTTCTTC.

The chain couples TRBV7-2 to TRBJ2-1, with D perhaps TRBD2 (5 bases). V lost 1 base and J lost 4, with 11 bases in between. CDR3 length equals 15 residues. Germline V gives CDR1 SGHTA, CDR2 FQGNSA. CDR3 in DNA: TGTGCCAGCAGCTTAGTGGGTAGCGCATACAATGAGCAGTTCTTC. This codes for CASSLVGSAYNEQFF.

The V and J genes are TRBV4-2 and TRBJ1-4; 7 bases match TRBD1. Germline V lookup: CDR1 LGHNA, CDR2 YNFKEQ. The CDR3 has 18 residues. V shed 2 bases and J 5 bases; nucleotides not matched to a gene: 14. In DNA, the CDR3 is TGTGCCAGCAGCCAAAACCGACCGAGGGGGACAGTCAATGAAAAACTGTTTTTT. Protein product: CASSQNRPRGTVNEKLFF.

A remark on this clone: The identical CDR3 is also encoded by other nucleotide sequences in the sample. The genes are TRBV28 and TRBJ2-7; D is undetermined. The CDR3 totals 12 residues. With 6 bases removed from V and 3 bases from J, the gap between germline ends came to 9 bases. CDR1 is MDHEN and CDR2 is SYDVKM in the germline V gene. The CDR3 loop is CASRPNSYEQYF. CDR3 nucleotides: TGTGCCAGCAGGCCGAACAGCTACGAGCAGTACTTC.

CDR3 sequence (DNA): TGTGCCAGCAGCAAAACGACAGGGAACTATGGCTACACCTTC. This codes for CASSKTTGNYGYTF. The chain joins TRBV5-4 to TRBJ1-2; 7 bases map to TRBD1. The CDR3 consists of 14 residues. In germline, CDR1 is SGHNT, CDR2 YYREEE (reference sequence). Trimming cost V 4 bases and J 2 bases; bases outside gene matches: 5.

The chain couples TRBV21-1 to TRBJ2-3; the tabulated D call, TRBD2, remains unverified against the DNA. TRBV21-1 is assigned pseudogene status. The CDR3 loop spans 17 amino acids. CDR3 sequence reads: CASSKPWTMARTDTQYF. The CDR3 nucleotides read TGTGCCAGCAGCAAACCCTGGACTATGGCTAGGACAGATACGCAGTATTTT.

This clone has a single count. The rearrangement joins TRBV7-3 to TRBJ2-2; 7 nucleotides match TRBD1. The germline V gene has CDR1 SGHTA and CDR2 FQGTGA. V trimming: 4 bases; J trimming: 2 bases; junction bases outside the gene matches: 7. CDR3 length equals 16 residues. CDR3 protein: CASSSAGTVNTGELFF. Here the CDR3 DNA reads TGTGCCAGCAGCTCCGCCGGGACAGTCAACACCGGGGAGCTGTTTTTT.

The V gene is TRBV10-3, the J gene TRBJ2-7; weak D call: TRBD2 (5 bases). Trimming left V 3 bases short and J 3 bases short, with 18 bases between. The germline V gene encodes CDR1 ENHRY and CDR2 SYGVKD. The CDR3 runs to 16 residues. The CDR3 spells CAISETGGAGLYEQYF. The CDR3 DNA is TGTGCCATCAGTGAAACTGGAGGTGCAGGACTCTACGAGCAGTACTTC.

This clone has only a few counts. The chain carries TRBV6-5 and TRBJ2-7; 7 positions match TRBD2. Germline V gene lookup returns CDR1 MNHEY and CDR2 SVGAGI. This CDR3 region has 14 residues. V trimming: 8 bases; J trimming: 3 bases; junction bases outside the gene matches: 10. Written as DNA, the CDR3 is TGTGCCAGCTCGCTGGGGGGGAGGGTCTACGAGCAGTACTTC. Protein sequence: CASSLGGRVYEQYF.

J is TRBJ1-1 and V is TRBV7-9; D not certain. This CDR3 comprises 15 residues. V lost 1 base and J 4 bases, leaving 13 bases between the germline ends. Germline V gene lookup returns CDR1 SEHNR and CDR2 FQNEAQ (reference sequence). The CDR3 reads CASSLGFGGSTEAFF. CDR3 in DNA: TGTGCCAGCAGCTTAGGTTTCGGTGGGAGCACTGAAGCTTTCTTT.

V and J are TRBV29-1 and TRBJ2-7; 9 bases agree with TRBD2. This CDR3 spans 15 amino acids. Germline CDR1 SQVTM, CDR2 ANQGSEA. The ends lost 0 bases at V and 3 bases at J; junction bases unmatched: 6. CDR3 bases: TGCAGCGTTGAAGAGGGGCTAGCGGGAATCTACGAGCAGTACTTC. Translation gives CSVEEGLAGIYEQYF.

The chain recombines TRBV27 with TRBJ1-1, with D uncertain. CDR1 is MNHEY and CDR2 is SMNVEV in the germline V gene (reference sequence). Trimming pared 7 bases from V and 2 bases from J, leaving 26 bases between. The CDR3 has 18 amino acids. Here the CDR3 reads CASILTGGSLGINTEAFF. CDR3 DNA sequence: TGTGCCAGCATACTAACGGGAGGTTCCCTTGGGATAAACACTGAAGCTTTCTTT.

The chain employs TRBV15 and TRBJ1-1; unclear D gene. V lost 0 bases, J lost 5 bases, and 10 bases lay in between. Germline-derived CDR1 and CDR2 are LNHNV and YYDKDF (reference sequence). The CDR3 extends over 14 amino acids. In nucleotides, the CDR3 is TGTGCCACCAGCAGAGAGAGTGGGAGGACTGAAGCTTTCTTT. It yields the protein CATSRESGRTEAFF. The full variable domain, with the rest looked up from reference TRBV15 and TRBJ1-1, is DAMVIQNPRYQVTQFGKPVTLSCSQTLNHNVMYWYQQKSSQAPKLLFHYYDKDFNNEADTPDNFQSRRPNTSFCFLDIRSPGLGDTAMYLCATSRESGRTEAFFGQGTRLTVV.

The gene calls are TRBV7-9 and TRBJ1-5; 8 bases fit TRBD1. CDR3 size: 15 residues. Germline V gene sequence: CDR1 SEHNR, CDR2 FQNEAQ (reference sequence). The V segment lost 4 bases and the J segment 10 bases; nucleotides outside the gene matches: 12. CDR3 residues: CASSSSLQGEFPQHF. The CDR3 nucleotides are TGTGCCAGCAGCTCGTCGCTACAGGGGGAGTTTCCCCAGCATTTT.

CDR3 nucleotides: TGTGCCAGCAGCCAAGATCCCGGGGATCGGCAGTTCTTC. Its translation is CASSQDPGDRQFF. V is TRBV4-2 and J is TRBJ2-1; perhaps TRBD2 as D (5 bases). Trimming stripped 0 bases from V and 12 bases from J, with 12 bases between. In germline, CDR1 is LGHNA, CDR2 YNFKEQ. The CDR3 is 13 residues long.

The chain employs TRBV5-1 and TRBJ2-1; tentatively, D is TRBD2 (6 bases). This CDR3 contains 16 residues. Trimming removed 1 base from V and 1 base from J, with 12 bases in between. The V gene's germline CDR1 is SGHRS and CDR2 YFSETQ. CDR3 nucleotides: TGCGCCAGCAGCTTGAACGGCCTAGCGTCCTACAATGAGCAGTTCTTC. This gives the protein CASSLNGLASYNEQFF.

The DNA of the CDR3 is TGTGCCAGCAGTCTATTGACAAACGAGCAGTACTTC. This gives the protein CASSLLTNEQYF. The chain combines TRBV28 with TRBJ2-7; no reliable D call. Germline assignment: CDR1 MDHEN and CDR2 SYDVKM. The CDR3 covers 12 residues. V lost 5 bases and J 5 bases, leaving 10 bases between the germline ends.

This chain connects TRBV6-1 to TRBJ2-6, with 7 bases fitting TRBD1. J gave up 0 bases and V 3 bases, and 14 bases lay outside the gene matches. CDR1 and CDR2 from the germline V gene are MNHNS and SASEGT. This CDR3 comprises 20 residues. CDR3 coding DNA: TGTGCCAGCAGTGAGGTGCCCCCGGGACAGTTGAGCTCTGGGGCCAACGTCCTGACTTTC. Amino acids: CASSEVPPGQLSSGANVLTF.